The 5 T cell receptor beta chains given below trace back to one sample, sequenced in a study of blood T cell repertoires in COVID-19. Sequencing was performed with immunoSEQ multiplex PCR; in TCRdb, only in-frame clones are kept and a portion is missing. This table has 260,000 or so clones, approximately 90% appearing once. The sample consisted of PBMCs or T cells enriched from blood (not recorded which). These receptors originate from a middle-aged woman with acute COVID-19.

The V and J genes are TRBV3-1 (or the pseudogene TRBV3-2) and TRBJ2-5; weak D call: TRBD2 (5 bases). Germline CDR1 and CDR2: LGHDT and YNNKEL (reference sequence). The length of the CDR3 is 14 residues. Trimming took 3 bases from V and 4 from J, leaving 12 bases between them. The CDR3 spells CASSQGWGAETQYF. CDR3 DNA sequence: TGTGCCAGCAGCCAGGGATGGGGAGCAGAGACCCAGTACTTC.

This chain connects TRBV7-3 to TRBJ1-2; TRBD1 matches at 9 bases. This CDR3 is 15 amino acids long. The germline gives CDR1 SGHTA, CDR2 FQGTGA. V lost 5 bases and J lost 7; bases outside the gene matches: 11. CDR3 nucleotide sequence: TGTGCCAGCAGCGCCACCGGGGACAGGGCCCTTGGCTACACCTTC. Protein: CASSATGDRALGYTF.

CDR3 sequence reads: CASSKRGTGQGFGPANYGYTF. CDR3 nucleotides: TGTGCCAGCAGCAAAAGGGGGACTGGACAGGGCTTTGGGCCGGCTAACTATGGCTACACCTTC. The chain employs TRBV21-1 and TRBJ1-2; the table's D call of TRBD1 was not tested on the DNA. TRBV21-1 is reported as a pseudogene. CDR3 length: 21 residues.

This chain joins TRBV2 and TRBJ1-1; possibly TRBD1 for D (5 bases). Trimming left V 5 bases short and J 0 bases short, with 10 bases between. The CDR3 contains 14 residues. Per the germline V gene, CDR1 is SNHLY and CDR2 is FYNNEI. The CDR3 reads CASSQGLLNTEAFF. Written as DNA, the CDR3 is TGTGCCAGCAGTCAGGGATTGTTGAACACTGAAGCTTTCTTT.

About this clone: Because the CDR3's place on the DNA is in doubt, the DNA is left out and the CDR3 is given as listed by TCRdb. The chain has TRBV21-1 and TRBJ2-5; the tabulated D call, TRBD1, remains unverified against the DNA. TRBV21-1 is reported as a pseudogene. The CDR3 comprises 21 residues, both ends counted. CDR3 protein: CASSSLLGVGTGAPIRETQYF.